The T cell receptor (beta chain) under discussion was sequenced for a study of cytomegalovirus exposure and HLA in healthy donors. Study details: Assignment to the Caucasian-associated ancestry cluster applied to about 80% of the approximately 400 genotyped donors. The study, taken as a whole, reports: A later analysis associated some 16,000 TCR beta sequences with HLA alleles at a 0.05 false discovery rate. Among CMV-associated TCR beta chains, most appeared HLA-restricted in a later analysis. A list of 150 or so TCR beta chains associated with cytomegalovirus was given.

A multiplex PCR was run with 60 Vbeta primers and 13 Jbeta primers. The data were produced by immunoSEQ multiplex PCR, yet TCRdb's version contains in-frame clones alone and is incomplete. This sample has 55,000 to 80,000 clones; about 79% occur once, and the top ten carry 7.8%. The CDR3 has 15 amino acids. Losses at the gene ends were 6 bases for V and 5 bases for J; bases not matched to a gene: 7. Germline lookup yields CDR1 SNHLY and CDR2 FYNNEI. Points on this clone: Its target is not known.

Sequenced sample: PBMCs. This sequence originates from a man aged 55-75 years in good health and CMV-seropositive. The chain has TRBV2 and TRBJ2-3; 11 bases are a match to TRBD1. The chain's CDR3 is CASRTGQGVGDTQYF. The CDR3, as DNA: TGTGCCAGCAGGACGGGACAGGGGGTCGGAGATACGCAGTATTTT.